This T cell receptor (beta chain) is from a study of graft-versus-host responses after intestinal transplantation. In the study overall: Recipients obtained multivisceral, liver-intestinal, or isolated intestinal transplants. Anti-thymocyte globulin was used for induction in all recipients, who then took tacrolimus and steroids for approximately 3 years.

TCRdb's table, derived via immunoSEQ multiplex PCR, lists solely in-frame clones and lacks some. The sample holds under 85,000 clones; roughly 94% are singletons and the top ten take roughly 0.53%. Comment on this clone: Its antigen is still unknown.

The V gene lost 1 base and the J gene lost 2 bases, with 12 bases spanning the gap. Germline CDR1 reads LGHNA; CDR2 reads YSLEER. The CDR3 loop spans 15 amino acids. The TCR comes from a human donor who received an intestinal transplant. This rearrangement joins TRBV4-3 to TRBJ2-7; tentative D call: TRBD2 (6 bases). The sample was unstimulated CD8+ T cells sorted from spleen or lymph node cells, taken before intestinal transplant. CDR3 in amino acids: CASSQALEGPYEQYF. In DNA, the CDR3 is TGCGCCAGCAGCCAAGCGTTGGAGGGTCCCTACGAGCAGTACTTC.